Listed below are T cell receptor beta chains from one sample, sequenced in a study of blood T cell repertoires in COVID-19. Produced via immunoSEQ multiplex PCR; TCRdb's table is partial and in-frame only. Of around 150,000 clones listed, 85% to 95% were seen once; the top ten hold approximately 2%. Material for sequencing was peripheral blood. These receptors came from a woman in her fifties or sixties with COVID-19, enrolled during active disease. Each CDR3 is given with its conserved first and last residue.

CASSVGSPRNSPLHF	TRBV2	TRBJ1-6
CASSQDERNTEAFF	TRBV3-1/TRBV3-2	TRBJ1-1
CASGLPSPYRVLDTQYF	TRBV12-5	TRBJ2-3
CAWSVHRAETQYF	TRBV30	TRBJ2-5
CASSRGGAGEEKLFF	TRBV2	TRBJ1-4
CASSKDRVEVSEKLFF	TRBV16	TRBJ1-4
CASSTGQSYNEQFF	TRBV11-3	TRBJ2-1
CASSGQGSPEQFF	TRBV2	TRBJ2-1
CASSGVLHNEQFF	TRBV12-3/TRBV12-4	TRBJ2-1
CASTAEYGQSSGNTIYF	TRBV13	TRBJ1-3
CAWSAPPGRGPTNEKLFF	TRBV30	TRBJ1-4